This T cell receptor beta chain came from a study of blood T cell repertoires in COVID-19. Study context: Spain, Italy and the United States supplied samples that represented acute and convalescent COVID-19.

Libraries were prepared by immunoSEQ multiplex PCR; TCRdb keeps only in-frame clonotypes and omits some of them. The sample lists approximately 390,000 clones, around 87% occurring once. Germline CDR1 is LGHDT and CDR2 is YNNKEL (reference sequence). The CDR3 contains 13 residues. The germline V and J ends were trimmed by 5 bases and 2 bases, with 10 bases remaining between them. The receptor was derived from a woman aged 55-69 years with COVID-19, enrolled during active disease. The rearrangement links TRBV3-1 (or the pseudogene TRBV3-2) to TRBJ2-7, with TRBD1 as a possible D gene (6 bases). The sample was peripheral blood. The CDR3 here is CASSSRTAYEQYF. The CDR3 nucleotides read TGTGCCAGCAGCTCTCGGACAGCCTACGAGCAGTACTTC.